The T cell receptor beta chain under discussion was sequenced for a study of CD8 T cells in Susac syndrome. Per the germline V gene, CDR1 is SGHAT and CDR2 is FQNNGV. The CDR3 is 14 amino acids. The ends were cut back, 5 bases at V and 2 bases at J, with 9 bases in the middle. RNA amounts of 0.5 to 1 ug underwent reverse transcription with random hexamers. TCRdb processed the immunoSEQ multiplex PCR reads anew with MiXCR; each CDR3 protein has one entry. The data show some 150,000 distinct CDR3 sequences, 94% seen once. Material for sequencing was CD4+ T cells from PBMCs. This clonotype was obtained from a human donor in good health. This chain joins TRBV11-2 and TRBJ2-2; D ambiguous. In nucleotides, the CDR3 is TGTGCCAGCAGCCCGAACGTCAACACCGGGGAGCTGTTTTTT. Its translation: CASSPNVNTGELFF.